The 30 T cell receptor beta chains given below trace back to one sample, sequenced in a study of regulatory T cells in long-lasting Graves disease. Through Arm-PCR of CDR3 regions and iRepertoire HTBI primers, TCR beta libraries were built. From the multiplex PCR reads, TCRdb called clonotypes with MiXCR, one entry per CDR3 protein. This repertoire shows about 320,000 distinct CDR3 sequences, 15% to 20% found once; its top ten account for approximately 35%. Specified time point: newly diagnosed GD, antithyroid drugs for less than 3 months. Generation of the TCR library employed RNA extracted from PBMCs. Here the sequenced sample was peripheral blood mononuclear cells (PBMCs), taken at new diagnosis, from a patient treated with antithyroid drugs. The receptors derive from a female donor with Graves disease.

This clonotype has at least ten counts. This chain uses TRBV7-8 with TRBJ2-1; 10 bases fit TRBD2. The V gene end was trimmed by 4 bases and the J gene end by 6 bases; junction bases not matched to a gene: 6. CDR3 length equals 15 residues. Germline values: CDR1 SGHVS, CDR2 FQNEAQ. CDR3 in DNA: TGTGCCAGCAGCTCAGCGGGAGGGCCGTTCAATGAGCAGTTCTTC. Translating it yields CASSSAGGPFNEQFF.

This clonotype has only a few counts. This sequence joins TRBV7-2 and TRBJ2-3, with D uncertain. The CDR3 contains 14 residues. V was pared by 2 bases and J by 0 bases, with 6 bases between. CDR1 and CDR2 (germline): SGHTA, FQGNSA. Here the CDR3 DNA reads TGTGCCAGCAGCTTAAGCGCCAGCACAGATACGCAGTATTTT. Protein sequence: CASSLSASTDTQYF.

This clonotype was counted at least ten times. J is TRBJ2-4 and V is TRBV6-1; D remains ambiguous. Trimming stripped 5 bases from V and 5 bases from J, with 7 bases between. The CDR3 totals 12 residues. Germline-derived CDR1 and CDR2 are MNHNS and SASEGT. The CDR3: CASSRAENIQYF. In DNA form, the CDR3 reads TGTGCCAGCAGTCGGGCGGAAAACATTCAGTACTTC.

The chain is built from TRBV9 and TRBJ2-7; 8 nucleotides agree with TRBD1. CDR3 length equals 16 residues. V trimming: 4 bases; J trimming: 2 bases; junction bases outside the gene matches: 11. Germline values: CDR1 SGDLS, CDR2 YYNGEE. As DNA, the CDR3 is TGTGCCAGCAGCCCATCATCAGGGGGCTCGACCTACGAGCAGTACTTC. Translating it yields CASSPSSGGSTYEQYF.

This clonotype was detected ten times or more. The V call is TRBV24-1, the J call TRBJ2-1; D gene ambiguous. Looked up from germline, CDR1 is KGHDR and CDR2 is SFDVKD. This CDR3 contains 13 residues. Trimming shortened V by 9 bases and J by 9 bases, and 17 bases separated the two germline ends. CDR3 residues: CATGDAVGGEQFF. CDR3 DNA sequence: TGTGCCACCGGAGACGCCGTTGGTGGTGAGCAGTTCTTC.

Ten or more counts support this clonotype. The genes are TRBV27 and TRBJ2-5; possibly TRBD2 for D (5 bases). From germline, CDR1 is MNHEY and CDR2 SMNVEV (reference sequence). V shed 6 bases and J shed 7 bases, with 18 bases lying between them. The CDR3 spans 14 residues. The CDR3 reads CASSAPVRGGTQYF. Written as DNA, the CDR3 is TGTGCCAGCAGCGCCCCGGTCCGGGGTGGGACCCAGTACTTC.

This clonotype was detected many times. The CDR3 here is CASRRDAAGNTIYF. CDR3 DNA: TGTGCCAGCAGGCGGGACGCGGCTGGAAACACCATATATTTT. V and J are TRBV27 and TRBJ1-3, with D maybe TRBD1 (5 bases). The CDR3 sequence is 14 residues long. Trimming removed 6 bases from V and 2 bases from J, with 11 bases in between. CDR1 and CDR2 from the germline V gene are MNHEY and SMNVEV (reference sequence).

Many counts were recorded for this clonotype. The rearrangement uses TRBV6-1 and TRBJ2-5; D could derive from TRBD1 or TRBD2 (6 bases each). Trimming shortened V by 1 base and J by 2 bases, and 17 bases separated the two germline ends. Per the germline V gene, CDR1 is MNHNS and CDR2 is SASEGT. The CDR3 consists of 17 residues. CDR3 nucleotide sequence: TGTGCCAGCAGTGAAGTCGGGGGCGCACTACAACAAGAGACCCAGTACTTC. Translated, it gives CASSEVGGALQQETQYF.

This chain links TRBV30 with TRBJ2-1, with a weak D call TRBD1 (6 bases). The CDR3 covers 15 residues. Between the trimmed V and J ends, which lost 0 bases and 4 bases, there was a span of 13 bases. Germline CDR1 reads GTSNPN; CDR2 reads SVGIG (reference sequence). The CDR3 sequence is CAWSVQGEGYNEQFF. CDR3 in DNA: TGTGCCTGGAGTGTACAGGGCGAAGGATACAATGAGCAGTTCTTC.

The table lists this clonotype with many counts. The CDR3 loop reads CASSVAISGTGETQYF. In nucleotides, the CDR3 is TGTGCCAGCAGCGTAGCCATCTCCGGGACAGGGGAGACCCAGTACTTC. The V gene is TRBV9, the J gene TRBJ2-5; TRBD1 agrees at 9 bases. There are 16 residues in the CDR3. Germline CDR1 SGDLS, CDR2 YYNGEE. V lost 0 bases, J lost 5 bases, and 8 bases stayed unmatched.

This chain joins TRBV6-2 or TRBV6-3 and TRBJ1-2; 8 bases agree with TRBD1. This CDR3 comprises 15 residues. The ends lost 3 bases at V and 4 bases at J; junction bases unmatched: 7. Per the germline V gene, CDR1 is MNHEY and CDR2 is SVGEGT. CDR3 nucleotide sequence: TGTGCCAGCAGTTATTCACAGGGGGGAGGCTATGGCTACACCTTC. Protein sequence: CASSYSQGGGYGYTF.

The V and J genes are TRBV12-3 or TRBV12-4 and TRBJ2-1; 12 positions match TRBD2. CDR3 length: 16 residues. The ends lost 5 bases at V and 10 bases at J; junction bases unmatched: 12. CDR3 DNA sequence: TGTGCCAGCAGTGGACAAGGACTAGCGGGGCATGCCGAGCAGTTCTTC. It encodes CASSGQGLAGHAEQFF.

This clonotype was picked up many times. V gene TRBV10-3 combines with J gene TRBJ1-2; D not resolved. Between the trimmed V and J ends, which lost 3 bases and 2 bases, there was a span of 7 bases. The germline V gene has CDR1 ENHRY and CDR2 SYGVKD. The CDR3 is 13 amino acids. The CDR3, as DNA: TGTGCCATCAGTGACAGTCTGAACTATGGCTACACCTTC. It translates to CAISDSLNYGYTF.

This clonotype was observed many times. The genes are TRBV6-5 and TRBJ1-2; D gene ambiguous. Trimming cost V 0 bases and J 4 bases, with 9 bases left between them. CDR1 and CDR2 (germline): MNHEY, SVGAGI. The CDR3 runs 14 residues. The CDR3 region has the DNA TGTGCCAGCAGTTACTCAAATCAGCTCTATGGCTACACCTTC. This translates into CASSYSNQLYGYTF.

This clonotype appeared many times. V and J are TRBV20-1 and TRBJ2-7; 14 nucleotides align to TRBD2. Unmatched junction bases numbered 9, after V lost 5 bases and J lost 6 bases. In germline, CDR1 is DFQATT, CDR2 SNEGSKA (reference sequence). This CDR3 comprises 15 residues. CDR3 residues: CSALGLAGEDGEQYF. The CDR3 coding sequence is TGCAGTGCTTTGGGACTAGCGGGAGAGGACGGCGAGCAGTACTTC.

The genes are TRBV27 and TRBJ2-7; possibly TRBD2 for D (5 bases). V lost 10 bases to trimming and J lost 4 bases, with 17 bases between them. Germline assignment: CDR1 MNHEY and CDR2 SMNVEV (reference sequence). The CDR3 runs to 13 residues. For the CDR3, the DNA is TGTGCCACCAGGACTCCAGGCCAATACGAGCAGTACTTC. Its protein is CATRTPGQYEQYF.

This clonotype has only a few counts. The chain carries TRBV28 and TRBJ1-5, with D hard to call. The V gene lost 7 bases and the J gene lost 4 bases, with 11 bases spanning the gap. The CDR3 spans 13 residues. Germline V gene lookup returns CDR1 MDHEN and CDR2 SYDVKM. The CDR3 sequence is CASTRVSNQPQHF. The CDR3 DNA is TGTGCCAGCACACGGGTTTCGAATCAGCCCCAGCATTTT.

This clonotype has ten or more counts. The V call is TRBV12-3 or TRBV12-4, the J call TRBJ1-5; no firm D call. The V and J ends lost 4 bases and 4 bases respectively, with 11 bases between them. The CDR3 is 14 residues long. The CDR3 DNA sequence: TGTGCCAGCAGTTATTTGTCCAGGAATCAGCCCCAGCATTTT. This gives the protein CASSYLSRNQPQHF.

This clonotype was picked up a small number of times. Here the CDR3 DNA reads TGTGCCAGCGATAGGATAACAGGGTTGTCACGTGCCGGGGAGCTGTTTTTT. Residues: CASDRITGLSRAGELFF. The genes are TRBV6-1 and TRBJ2-2, with D possibly matching TRBD1 (6 bases). CDR1 MNHNS and CDR2 SASEGT come from the germline V gene. This CDR3 is 17 amino acids long. The germline V and J ends were trimmed by 8 bases and 6 bases, with 25 bases remaining between them.

The gene calls are TRBV3-1 and TRBJ2-7; perhaps TRBD2 as D (6 bases). V lost 1 base and J 6 bases, leaving 10 bases between the germline ends. CDR1 and CDR2 (germline): LGHDT, YNNKEL (reference sequence). This CDR3 is 13 amino acids long. The CDR3: CASSQVPGVEQYF. Written as DNA, the CDR3 is TGTGCCAGCAGCCAAGTGCCGGGAGTCGAGCAGTACTTC.

This clonotype was counted only a few times. The chain carries TRBV7-3 and TRBJ1-3; D gene uncertain. V lost 5 bases, J lost 0 bases, and 11 bases lay in between. The CDR3 has 15 residues. Per germline, CDR1 SGHTA and CDR2 FQGTGA. The CDR3 DNA follows: TGTGCCAGCAGCCCCTTACAGATCTCTGGAAACACCATATATTTT. It translates to CASSPLQISGNTIYF.

In this sample, this clonotype turned up many times. V is TRBV11-3 and J is TRBJ2-7; 7 bases are shared with TRBD2. Germline CDR1 reads SGHNT; CDR2 reads YENEEA. Unmatched junction bases numbered 16, after V lost 2 bases and J lost 6 bases. This CDR3 is 17 amino acids long. The DNA for the CDR3 is TGTGCCAGCAGCTTACCATCCTTCGCGGGAGCGCGGACCGAGCAGTACTTC. This gives the protein CASSLPSFAGARTEQYF.

This clonotype was recorded at least ten times. J is TRBJ2-3 and V is TRBV6-1; D is possibly TRBD2 (6 bases). This CDR3 comprises 13 residues. Trimming took off 8 bases at V and 2 bases at J, with 11 bases between the two ends. Germline V gives CDR1 MNHNS, CDR2 SASEGT. DNA of the CDR3: TGTGCCAGCGGGGGAGGATTCACAGATACGCAGTATTTT. Amino acid sequence: CASGGGFTDTQYF.

This rearrangement joins TRBV19 to TRBJ1-2; 8 bases are a match to TRBD1. Germline loops: CDR1 LNHDA, CDR2 SQIVND (reference sequence). The CDR3 consists of 14 residues. V shed 6 bases and J 7 bases; nucleotides not matched to a gene: 10. CDR3 residues: CASRPGQGSRGYTF. The CDR3 region has the DNA TGTGCCAGTAGACCAGGACAGGGCAGTCGTGGCTACACCTTC.

In its sample, this clonotype was seen many times. The chain has TRBV6-1 and TRBJ1-4; maybe TRBD1 (6 bases). CDR1 is MNHNS, CDR2 SASEGT, per germline. Trimming pared 0 bases from V and 1 base from J, leaving 15 bases between. The CDR3 length is 18 residues. This CDR3 reads CASSEAFKPGQTNEKLFF. The CDR3 nucleotides are TGTGCCAGCAGTGAAGCCTTTAAACCGGGACAAACTAATGAAAAACTGTTTTTT.

This clonotype was counted only a few times. V is TRBV9 and J is TRBJ1-3, with D possibly matching TRBD1 (5 bases). CDR3 length: 15 residues. From germline, CDR1 is SGDLS and CDR2 YYNGEE. Trimming pared 3 bases from V and 0 bases from J, leaving 10 bases between. CDR3 residues: CASSGIGHSGNTIYF. DNA for the CDR3: TGTGCCAGCAGCGGAATTGGACACTCTGGAAACACCATATATTTT.

This clonotype was seen just once. J is TRBJ2-1 and V is TRBV5-1; perhaps TRBD2 as D (5 bases). Germline CDR1 reads SGHRS; CDR2 reads YFSETQ. V was shortened by 0 bases and J by 1 base, with 20 bases between the two germline ends. The CDR3 spans 19 residues. CDR3 residues: CASSLGPEGVVFSYNEQFF. CDR3 DNA sequence: TGCGCCAGCAGCTTGGGTCCTGAGGGAGTCGTATTTTCCTACAATGAGCAGTTCTTC.

This clonotype was observed a handful of times. The genes are TRBV9 and TRBJ2-1; 9 nucleotides align to TRBD2. V lost 0 bases, J lost 12 bases, and 10 bases stayed unmatched. Germline values: CDR1 SGDLS, CDR2 YYNGEE. The CDR3 runs to 15 residues. CDR3 amino acids: CASSVVGGRAWWQFF. The CDR3 DNA reads as TGTGCCAGCAGCGTAGTCGGCGGGAGGGCCTGGTGGCAGTTCTTC.

The sample holds many counts of this clonotype. V is TRBV27 and J is TRBJ2-3; TRBD2 aligns across 8 bases. The CDR3 is 17 amino acids. CDR1 is MNHEY and CDR2 is SMNVEV in the germline V gene (reference sequence). Trimming removed 4 bases from V and 4 bases from J; junction bases left unmatched: 13. The CDR3 region has the DNA TGTGCCAGCAGTTCCTCGACTAGCGCTAAAGGGGCAGATACGCAGTATTTT. Residues: CASSSSTSAKGADTQYF.

This clonotype was counted at least ten times. The gene calls are TRBV6-1 and TRBJ2-5; the D gene is possibly TRBD1 (5 bases). Germline CDR1 reads MNHNS; CDR2 reads SASEGT. The V and J ends lost 7 bases and 3 bases respectively, with 18 bases between them. The CDR3 has 15 residues. The CDR3 protein is CASNPKQGGEETQYF. The CDR3 DNA reads TGTGCCAGCAACCCGAAGCAGGGTGGAGAAGAGACCCAGTACTTC.